What follows are 6 T cell receptor beta chains derived from one specimen sequenced in a study of T cell responses to AZD1222 COVID-19 vaccine. Only in-frame clones appear in the TCRdb table, and some are missing; sequencing was by immunoSEQ multiplex PCR. The data contain over 100,000 clones, approximately 85% of them singletons. Material: peripheral blood, obtained 28 days after the second dose of the MenACWY control vaccine. The receptors shown here come from an adult who received the MenACWY meningococcal vaccine as a control.

The genes are TRBV19 and TRBJ2-2; D is possibly TRBD2 (5 bases). Germline V gene sequence: CDR1 LNHDA, CDR2 SQIVND (reference sequence). This CDR3 has 16 amino acids. The ends were cut back, 5 bases at V and 8 bases at J, with 21 bases in the middle. Written as DNA, the CDR3 is TGTGCCAGTAGTCCCCTTCGAGCTGACCGGGGAGGGGAGCTGTTTTTT. This gives the protein CASSPLRADRGGELFF.

The J gene is TRBJ2-4, the V gene TRBV7-2; D is possibly TRBD2 (6 bases). V was clipped by 5 bases and J by 0 bases, with 11 bases between them. Germline CDR1 is SGHTA and CDR2 is FQGNSA. The CDR3 has 15 amino acids. The CDR3 region has the DNA TGTGCCAGCAGCGACGGCGGGGTAGCCAAAAACATTCAGTACTTC. It yields the protein CASSDGGVAKNIQYF.

This clone was detected only a few times. V is TRBV27 and J is TRBJ2-2, with D uncertain. In germline, CDR1 is MNHEY, CDR2 SMNVEV (reference sequence). This CDR3 is 15 amino acids long. V lost 2 bases, J lost 7 bases, and 14 bases lay in between. The CDR3 nucleotides are TGTGCCAGCAGTTTAGGTTTCGGCTCGGGCGGGGAGCTGTTTTTT. It translates to CASSLGFGSGGELFF.

This sequence joins TRBV28 and TRBJ2-3; tentative D call: TRBD2 (5 bases). Trimming cost V 6 bases and J 2 bases, with 27 bases left between them. The germline CDR1 and CDR2 sequences are MDHEN and SYDVKM. CDR3 length equals 19 residues. The CDR3 region has the DNA TGTGCCAGCAGCTCTAGGGTCGACGGGGAATGGGTGTCCACAGATACGCAGTATTTT. It codes for CASSSRVDGEWVSTDTQYF.

This clone occurred a few times. The V call is TRBV28, the J call TRBJ1-3; 8 positions agree with TRBD1. This CDR3 has 14 residues. Germline V gives CDR1 MDHEN, CDR2 SYDVKM. With V trimmed by 6 bases and J by 0 bases, 1 base remained unmatched. CDR3 in DNA: TGTGCCAGCAGGACAGGGGTCTCTGGAAACACCATATATTTT. This gives the protein CASRTGVSGNTIYF.

The chain is built from TRBV19 and TRBJ1-1; D might be TRBD1 (5 bases). The CDR3 is made up of 14 amino acids. V was trimmed by 7 bases and J by 1 base, leaving 13 bases between them. The germline V gene encodes CDR1 LNHDA and CDR2 SQIVND (reference sequence). CDR3 sequence reads: CASKAGTANTEAFF. The DNA of the CDR3 is TGTGCCAGTAAGGCCGGGACGGCGAACACTGAAGCTTTCTTT.